This TCR beta chain was sequenced in a study of lymphopenia after photon versus proton radiotherapy. The junction had 9 bases not matched to a gene; V was cut back by 4 bases and J by 6 bases. The CDR3 is made up of 15 amino acids. CDR1 is SGHRS and CDR2 is YFSETQ in the germline V gene. Here immunoSEQ multiplex PCR was the method, and the copy in TCRdb shows in-frame clones only, minus some. The table lists about 4,900 clones, about 91% of them singletons, with over 20% in the top ten. The gene calls are TRBV5-1 and TRBJ1-4; TRBD1 matches 7 bases. Sequenced here: peripheral blood, sampled from a patient treated with photon-based radiotherapy. The TCR sequence derives from a man older than 75 with cholangiocarcinoma. The CDR3 is CASSSLGTGDEKLFF. The CDR3, as DNA: TGCGCCAGCAGCAGCCTCGGCACAGGGGATGAAAAACTGTTTTTT.